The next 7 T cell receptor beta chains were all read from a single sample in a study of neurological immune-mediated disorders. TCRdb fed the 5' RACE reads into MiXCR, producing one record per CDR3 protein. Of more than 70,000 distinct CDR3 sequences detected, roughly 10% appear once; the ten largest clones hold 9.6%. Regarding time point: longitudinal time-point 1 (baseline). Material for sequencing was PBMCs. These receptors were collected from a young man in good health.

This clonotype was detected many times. The CDR3 region has the DNA TGTGCCAGCAGTCCTCAGAAACAGGGTTCTGCTGAAGCTTTCTTT. Its protein is CASSPQKQGSAEAFF. The J gene is TRBJ1-1, the V gene TRBV12-3 or TRBV12-4, with D possibly TRBD1 on 6 matching bases. V was pared by 5 bases and J by 6 bases, with 19 bases between. CDR3 size: 15 residues.

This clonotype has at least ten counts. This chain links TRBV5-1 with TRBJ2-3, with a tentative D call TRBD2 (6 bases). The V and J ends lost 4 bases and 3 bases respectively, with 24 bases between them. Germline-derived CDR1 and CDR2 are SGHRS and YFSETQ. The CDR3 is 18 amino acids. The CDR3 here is CASSPTSAGLMRTDTQYF. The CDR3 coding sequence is TGCGCCAGCAGCCCAACCTCAGCGGGCCTTATGAGGACAGATACGCAGTATTTT. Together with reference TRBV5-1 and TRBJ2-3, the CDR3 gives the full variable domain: KAGVTQTPRYLIKTRGQQVTLSCSPISGHRSVSWYQQTPGQGLQFLFEYFSETQRNKGNFPGRFSGRQFSNSRSEMNVSTLELGDSALYLCASSPTSAGLMRTDTQYFGPGTRLTVL.

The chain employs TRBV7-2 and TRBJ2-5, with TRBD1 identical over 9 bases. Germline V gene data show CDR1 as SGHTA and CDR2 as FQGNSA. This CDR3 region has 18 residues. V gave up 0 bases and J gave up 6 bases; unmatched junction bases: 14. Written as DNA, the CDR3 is TGTGCCAGCAGCTTAGCGTTCCTCCCGGGACAGGGTTTTCAGACCCAGTACTTC. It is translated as CASSLAFLPGQGFQTQYF.

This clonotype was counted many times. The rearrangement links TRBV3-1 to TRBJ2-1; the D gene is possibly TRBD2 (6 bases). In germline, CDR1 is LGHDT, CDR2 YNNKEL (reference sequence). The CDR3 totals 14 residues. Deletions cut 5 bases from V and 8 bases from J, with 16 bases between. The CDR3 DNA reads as TGTGCCAGCAGCGTCCGGGGACGGGAGTATGAGCAGTTCTTC. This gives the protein CASSVRGREYEQFF.

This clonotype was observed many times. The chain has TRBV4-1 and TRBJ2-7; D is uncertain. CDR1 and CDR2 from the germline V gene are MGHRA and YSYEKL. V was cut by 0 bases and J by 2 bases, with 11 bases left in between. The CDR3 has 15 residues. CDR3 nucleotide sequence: TGCGCCAGCAGCCAAGAAAGACATCGGGCCTACGAGCAGTACTTC. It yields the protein CASSQERHRAYEQYF.

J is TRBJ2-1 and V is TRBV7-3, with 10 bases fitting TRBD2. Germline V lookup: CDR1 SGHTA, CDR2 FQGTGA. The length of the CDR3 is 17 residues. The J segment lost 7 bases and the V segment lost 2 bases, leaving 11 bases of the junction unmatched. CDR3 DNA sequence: TGTGCCAGCAGCTTAGTTCCACCTAGCGGGAGTATAAATGAGCAGTTCTTC. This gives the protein CASSLVPPSGSINEQFF.

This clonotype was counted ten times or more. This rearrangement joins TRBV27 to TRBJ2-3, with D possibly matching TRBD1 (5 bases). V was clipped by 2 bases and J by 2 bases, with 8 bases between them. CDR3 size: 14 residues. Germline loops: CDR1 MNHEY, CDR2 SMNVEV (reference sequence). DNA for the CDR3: TGTGCCAGCAGTTTAGGACAAAACACAGATACGCAGTATTTT. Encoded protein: CASSLGQNTDTQYF.